A single sample is the source of the 11 T cell receptor beta chains below, sequenced in a study of neoadjuvant anti-PD-1 for oral cavity cancer. TCRdb keeps only in-frame clones here, not all; method: immunoSEQ multiplex PCR. The sample lists 55,000 to 75,000 clones, 80% to 90% occurring once. Time point reported: after neoadjuvant nivolumab, at surgical resection. The material was PBMCs, obtained after nivolumab (anti-PD-1) treatment. The receptors here all came from a person between 40 and 85 years old with oral cavity squamous cell carcinoma.

V usage is TRBV7-8 and J usage is TRBJ2-1; 9 positions match TRBD2. Germline-derived CDR1 and CDR2 are SGHVS and FQNEAQ. V was clipped by 7 bases and J by 8 bases; unmatched bases: 9. The CDR3 extends over 14 amino acids. The CDR3 DNA follows: TGTGCCAGCACCCTCTGGGCGGGAGGGGATGAGCAGTTCTTC. It translates to CASTLWAGGDEQFF.

The chain couples TRBV2 to TRBJ2-5; TRBD2 is a possible D gene (6 bases). V was shortened by 6 bases and J by 5 bases, with 22 bases between the two germline ends. The germline V gene has CDR1 SNHLY and CDR2 FYNNEI. The CDR3 extends over 16 amino acids. The CDR3 region is CASRRTASAVGETQYF. CDR3 sequence (DNA): TGTGCCAGCAGACGGACGGCTAGCGCCGTCGGGGAGACCCAGTACTTC.

The V call is TRBV9, the J call TRBJ1-3, with TRBD1 as a possible D gene (5 bases). Germline assignment: CDR1 SGDLS and CDR2 YYNGEE. V was pared by 3 bases and J by 4 bases, with 20 bases between. The CDR3 runs 17 residues. The DNA of the CDR3 is TGTGCCAGCAGCGGAGGCCCTCCCGGGGCGTCCGGAAACACCATATATTTT. Protein product: CASSGGPPGASGNTIYF.

This clone has more than one count but fewer than ten. The CDR3 region is CAISVVKGVTGELFF. CDR3 bases: TGTGCCATTTCAGTCGTCAAGGGTGTGACCGGGGAGCTGTTTTTT. This rearrangement joins TRBV10-3 to TRBJ2-2; D not resolved. The germline V gene has CDR1 ENHRY and CDR2 SYGVKD. The CDR3 is 15 amino acids. V was clipped by 9 bases and J by 5 bases, with 19 bases between them.

A single count supports this clone. V usage is TRBV27 and J usage is TRBJ1-5, with TRBD1 identical over 11 bases. V lost 7 bases and J lost 4; bases outside the gene matches: 15. The CDR3 contains 18 residues. Germline lookup yields CDR1 MNHEY and CDR2 SMNVEV (reference sequence). The CDR3 region has the DNA TGTGCCAGCACGTACCCGGGACAGGGGGAAAAGAAGAATCAGCCCCAGCATTTT. Protein product: CASTYPGQGEKKNQPQHF.

This clone was seen just once. This sequence joins TRBV5-4 and TRBJ1-1; D is possibly TRBD1 (6 bases). Looked up from germline, CDR1 is SGHNT and CDR2 is YYREEE (reference sequence). The CDR3 loop spans 14 amino acids. V gave up 2 bases and J gave up 6 bases, with 14 bases separating them. The CDR3 is CASSFWQGSAEAFF. The CDR3 DNA reads TGTGCCAGCAGCTTTTGGCAGGGGAGCGCTGAAGCTTTCTTT.

The rearrangement uses TRBV6-5 and TRBJ2-3, with 11 nucleotides matching TRBD2. The ends lost 5 bases at V and 3 bases at J; junction bases unmatched: 4. The length of the CDR3 is 15 residues. The germline CDR1 and CDR2 sequences are MNHEY and SVGAGI. The CDR3 loop is CASSPTSGSTDTQYF. CDR3 coding DNA: TGTGCCAGCAGTCCCACTAGCGGGAGTACAGATACGCAGTATTTT.

The chain uses TRBV10-1 and TRBJ1-5, with unresolved D. CDR1 is WNHNN, CDR2 SYGVQD, per germline (reference sequence). V was shortened by 4 bases and J by 10 bases, with 14 bases between the two germline ends. The CDR3 is 13 amino acids. CDR3 in amino acids: CASSGTTSAPQHF. The DNA of the CDR3 is TGCGCCAGCAGTGGGACTACCTCAGCCCCCCAGCATTTT.

The chain joins TRBV6-4 to TRBJ1-1; 9 bases agree with TRBD1. Germline assignment: CDR1 MRHNA and CDR2 SNTAGT. Germline trimming cut 3 bases from V and 11 bases from J; bases unmatched to any gene: 10. The CDR3 sequence is 14 residues long. CDR3 protein: CASSDGQGLKGAFF. CDR3 nucleotide sequence: TGTGCCAGCAGTGATGGACAGGGGCTAAAGGGGGCTTTCTTT.

This chain joins TRBV21-1 and TRBJ2-1; TRBD2, the table's D call, was not compared with the DNA. TRBV21-1 is given as a pseudogene. The CDR3 consists of 16 residues. CDR3 sequence (DNA): TGTGCCAGCAGCAAATCCGTAGCGGTTTCCTACAATGAGCAGTTCTTC. Protein: CASSKSVAVSYNEQFF.

V and J are TRBV9 and TRBJ2-5; the D is unclear. This CDR3 is 11 amino acids long. V lost 4 bases to trimming and J lost 1 base, with 2 bases between them. CDR1 SGDLS and CDR2 YYNGEE come from the germline V gene. The CDR3 region has the DNA TGTGCCAGCAGCTCCCAAGAGACCCAGTACTTC. Residues: CASSSQETQYF.